The T cell receptor (beta chain) described here comes from a study of T cell clonotyping in hematopoietic cell transplantation. The CDR3 is made up of 16 amino acids. From germline, CDR1 is MGHDK and CDR2 SYGVNS. Trimming took 3 bases from V and 11 from J; bases not matched to a gene: 13. Study-level results: Higher Inverse Simpson Index values in graft donor and pretransplant recipient predicted broader posttransplant TCR diversity. Recipient TCR diversity dropped after transplant; expanded clonotypes rose from day 30 to 180. At the given depth, recipient repertoires were over 95% de novo clonotypes.

Sequencing used immunoSEQ multiplex PCR; TCRdb keeps in-frame clones, though not all of them. This sample has approximately 75,000 clones, with approximately 94% found just once. Details on this clone: What it binds is not known.

The sequencing input was peripheral blood mononuclear cells. The chain has TRBV25-1 and TRBJ2-3, with TRBD2 identical over 11 bases. The clonotype originates from a man aged 50-60 years in good health. Some clones in this sample may be carry-over from other donors' samples. The CDR3 loop reads CASSDIVLAGDWKQYF. In DNA form, the CDR3 reads TGTGCCAGCAGTGATATTGTACTAGCGGGAGACTGGAAGCAGTATTTT.